Listed here are 11 T cell receptor beta chains from one sample, sequenced in a study of T cell responses to AZD1222 COVID-19 vaccine. Repertoires were generated with immunoSEQ multiplex PCR, while TCRdb's copy carries only in-frame clones and drops some. The table records 110,000 to 150,000 clones, 89% of them present only once. Sequences were derived from peripheral blood, sampled on day 0 of AZD1222 vaccination. All receptors derive from an adult in good health.

The rearrangement links TRBV4-1 to TRBJ1-1, with 8 bases identical to TRBD1. The germline V gene has CDR1 MGHRA and CDR2 YSYEKL. V lost 5 bases, J lost 0 bases, and 5 bases stayed unmatched. This CDR3 is built from 15 residues. This CDR3 is CASSWRQGMNTEAFF. DNA of the CDR3: TGCGCCAGCAGCTGGAGACAGGGGATGAACACTGAAGCTTTCTTT.

V and J are TRBV11-2 and TRBJ2-6; unclear D gene. This CDR3 has 12 amino acids. Germline CDR1 reads SGHAT; CDR2 reads FQNNGV. Trimming left V 5 bases short and J 15 bases short, with 14 bases between. CDR3 residues: CASSPPSRPLTF. The CDR3 DNA follows: TGTGCCAGCAGCCCACCCAGCAGGCCCCTGACTTTC.

The rearrangement links TRBV7-2 to TRBJ2-3, with a tentative D call TRBD2 (6 bases). The CDR3 length is 17 residues. CDR1 and CDR2 from the germline V gene are SGHTA and FQGNSA. V was cut by 2 bases and J by 0 bases, with 15 bases left in between. CDR3 loop: CASSLRGSGPSTDTQYF. CDR3 in DNA: TGTGCCAGCAGCTTAAGAGGCAGCGGGCCTAGCACAGATACGCAGTATTTT.

This chain joins TRBV5-3 and TRBJ1-6; the D is unclear. TRBV5-3 is flagged as an ORF with uncertain function. Trimming took 2 bases from V and 7 from J, leaving 16 bases between them. The CDR3 runs 16 residues. The CDR3 is CARSFTPGIENSPLHF. CDR3 nucleotides: TGTGCCAGAAGCTTTACTCCCGGGATAGAGAATTCACCCCTCCACTTT.

V is TRBV10-3 and J is TRBJ1-2; 12 bases map to TRBD1. The junction had 7 bases not matched to a gene; V was cut back by 5 bases and J by 3 bases. This CDR3 has 16 amino acids. Germline CDR1 reads ENHRY; CDR2 reads SYGVKD. The CDR3 DNA reads as TGTGCCATCAGTTCTGGGACAGGGGGCTTTTACTATGGCTACACCTTC. Protein product: CAISSGTGGFYYGYTF.

The V call is TRBV14, the J call TRBJ2-5; TRBD1 matches at 7 bases. There are 14 residues in the CDR3. CDR1 is SGHDN and CDR2 is FVKESK in the germline V gene. Losses at the gene ends were 0 bases for V and 3 bases for J; bases not matched to a gene: 1. The CDR3 region has the DNA TGTGCCAGCAGCCAAGAGACAGGGAAAGAGACCCAGTACTTC. Its protein product is CASSQETGKETQYF.

This chain links TRBV4-2 with TRBJ2-2, with a possible D match to TRBD2 (6 bases). Between the trimmed V and J ends, which lost 3 bases and 4 bases, there was a span of 18 bases. Germline CDR1 reads LGHNA; CDR2 reads YNFKEQ. This CDR3 region has 17 residues. In DNA form, the CDR3 reads TGTGCCAGCAGCCAGTTCCCTGGGGGGAGAGGCACCGGGGAGCTGTTTTTT. Its protein product is CASSQFPGGRGTGELFF.

The chain is built from TRBV7-8 and TRBJ1-1, with D uncertain. Trimming left V 5 bases short and J 11 bases short, with 18 bases between. Germline V CDR1 and CDR2: SGHVS, FQNEAQ. This CDR3 comprises 13 residues. In nucleotides, the CDR3 is TGTGCCAGCAGCGAGGATAACCCGGCGGGGGCTTTCTTT. It yields the protein CASSEDNPAGAFF.

The rearrangement joins TRBV2 to TRBJ2-7; the D call may be TRBD1 or TRBD2 (5 bases each). V was pared by 7 bases and J by 3 bases, with 19 bases between. The germline gives CDR1 SNHLY, CDR2 FYNNEI. The CDR3 contains 15 residues. CDR3 DNA: TGTGCCAGCAAGGGAGACTACAGGTCCCTCTACGAGCAGTACTTC. Amino acid sequence: CASKGDYRSLYEQYF.

This clone was seen once. Here the CDR3 reads CATKPGQGFQETQYF. CDR3 nucleotide sequence: TGTGCCACAAAACCGGGACAGGGATTCCAAGAGACCCAGTACTTC. The chain carries TRBV15 and TRBJ2-5; the match to TRBD1 covers 9 bases. Germline V CDR1 and CDR2: LNHNV, YYDKDF (reference sequence). The CDR3 sequence is 15 residues long. J lost 1 base, V lost 9 bases, and 9 bases had no gene match. Full variable domain (remainder filled in from reference TRBV15 and TRBJ2-5): DAMVIQNPRYQVTQFGKPVTLSCSQTLNHNVMYWYQQKSSQAPKLLFHYYDKDFNNEADTPDNFQSRRPNTSFCFLDIRSPGLGDTAMYLCATKPGQGFQETQYFGPGTRLLVL.

The DNA of the CDR3 is TGTGCCAGCAGCTTTCGGACTAGCGGGAGTAAAGAGACCCAGTACTTC. It specifies CASSFRTSGSKETQYF. This chain joins TRBV5-6 and TRBJ2-5; 13 positions match TRBD2. Germline values: CDR1 SGHDT, CDR2 YYEEEE. V was pared by 2 bases and J by 3 bases, with 4 bases of the junction left unmatched. The CDR3 is made up of 16 amino acids.